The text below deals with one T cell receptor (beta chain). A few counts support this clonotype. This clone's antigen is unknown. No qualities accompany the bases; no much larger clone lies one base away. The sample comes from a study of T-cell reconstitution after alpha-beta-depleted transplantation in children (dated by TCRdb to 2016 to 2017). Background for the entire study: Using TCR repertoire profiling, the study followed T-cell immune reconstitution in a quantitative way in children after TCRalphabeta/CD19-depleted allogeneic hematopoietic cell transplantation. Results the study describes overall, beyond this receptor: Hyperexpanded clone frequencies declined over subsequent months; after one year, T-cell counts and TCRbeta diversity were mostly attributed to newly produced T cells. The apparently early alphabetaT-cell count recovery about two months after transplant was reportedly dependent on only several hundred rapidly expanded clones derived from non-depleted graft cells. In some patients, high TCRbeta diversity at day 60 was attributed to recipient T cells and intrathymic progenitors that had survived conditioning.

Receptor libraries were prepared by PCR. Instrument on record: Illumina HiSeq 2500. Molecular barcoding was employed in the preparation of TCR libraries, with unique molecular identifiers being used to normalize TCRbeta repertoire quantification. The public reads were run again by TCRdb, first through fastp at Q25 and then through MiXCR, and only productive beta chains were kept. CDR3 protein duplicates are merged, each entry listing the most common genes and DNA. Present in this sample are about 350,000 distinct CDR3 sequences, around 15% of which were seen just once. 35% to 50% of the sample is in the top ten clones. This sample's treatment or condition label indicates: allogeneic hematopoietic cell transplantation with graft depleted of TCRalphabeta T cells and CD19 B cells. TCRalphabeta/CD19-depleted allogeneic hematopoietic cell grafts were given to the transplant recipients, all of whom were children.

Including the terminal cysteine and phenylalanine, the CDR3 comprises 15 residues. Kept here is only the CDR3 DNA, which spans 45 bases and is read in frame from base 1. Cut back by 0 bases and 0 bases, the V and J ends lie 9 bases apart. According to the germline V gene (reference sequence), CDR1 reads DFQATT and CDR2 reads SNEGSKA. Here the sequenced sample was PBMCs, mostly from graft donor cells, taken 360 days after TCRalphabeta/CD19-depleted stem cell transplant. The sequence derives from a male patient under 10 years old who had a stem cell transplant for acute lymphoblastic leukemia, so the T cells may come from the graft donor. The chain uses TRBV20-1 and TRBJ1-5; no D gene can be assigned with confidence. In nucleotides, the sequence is TGCAGTGCTAGAGATGGCGGCTATAGCAATCAGCCCCAGCATTTT. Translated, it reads CSARDGGYSNQPQHF.